A selection of T cell receptor beta chains follows, all from one sample in a study of T cell responses to AZD1222 COVID-19 vaccine. Sequencing used immunoSEQ multiplex PCR; TCRdb keeps in-frame clones, though not all of them. The table has more than 95,000 clones, around nine tenths seen once. This specimen was peripheral blood, taken 28 days after the second AZD1222 dose. The receptor set was obtained from an adult who received the AZD1222 COVID-19 vaccine. Both conserved end residues are part of each CDR3. The order of the fields is clone size, V gene, J gene, D gene, CDR3 protein, CDR3 DNA. A D gene is named only where the DNA matches it firmly. The size field is filled for only some rows; it gives once, few, many or a size class.

.	TRBV3-1/TRBV3-2	TRBJ2-5	.	CASSQVGRNQETQYF	TGTGCCAGCAGCCAAGTGGGTCGAAATCAAGAGACCCAGTACTTC
once	TRBV14	TRBJ1-1	TRBD1	CASSPHRGLFTEAFF	TGTGCCAGCAGCCCCCACAGGGGGCTCTTTACTGAAGCTTTCTTT
once	TRBV27	TRBJ2-5	.	CASSYIFGGETQYF	TGTGCCAGCAGTTATATCTTCGGGGGAGAGACCCAGTACTTC
.	TRBV27	TRBJ1-2	TRBD1	CASSLDYSTGRVYGYTF	TGTGCCAGCAGTTTAGATTACTCGACAGGGCGAGTCTATGGCTACACCTTC
.	TRBV7-8	TRBJ2-1	TRBD2	CASSLDSGTYNEQFF	TGTGCCAGCAGCTTAGACAGCGGGACTTACAATGAGCAGTTCTTC
.	TRBV7-9	TRBJ1-6	.	CASSLGHLQGGRSPLHF	TGTGCCAGCAGCTTAGGACACCTGCAGGGAGGAAGGTCACCCCTCCACTTT
.	TRBV7-6	TRBJ2-2	.	CASSLAWNENTGELFF	TGTGCCAGCAGCTTAGCGTGGAATGAGAACACCGGGGAGCTGTTTTTT
.	TRBV6-2/TRBV6-3	TRBJ1-5	TRBD1	CASSAGTENQPQHF	TGTGCCAGCAGTGCCGGGACAGAAAATCAGCCCCAGCATTTT
.	TRBV5-1	TRBJ2-3	TRBD1	CASSSPDRVADTQYF	TGCGCCAGCAGCTCGCCGGACAGGGTTGCAGATACGCAGTATTTT
.	TRBV3-1/TRBV3-2	TRBJ2-2	TRBD2	CASSQVYGRTGELFF	TGTGCCAGCAGCCAAGTCTACGGGAGGACCGGGGAGCTGTTTTTT
.	TRBV20-1	TRBJ2-5	.	CSARGWKTQYF	TGCAGTGCTAGAGGTTGGAAGACCCAGTACTTC
.	TRBV27	TRBJ2-3	TRBD2	CASSPQTSGSTDTQYF	TGTGCCAGCAGTCCCCAGACTAGCGGTAGCACAGATACGCAGTATTTT
.	TRBV7-3	TRBJ1-4	TRBD1	CASRSMGQGNEKLFF	TGTGCCAGCAGATCTATGGGACAGGGCAATGAAAAACTGTTTTTT
few	TRBV4-1	TRBJ2-1	.	CASSQGGGDLLANEQFF	TGCGCCAGCAGCCAAGGGGGTGGGGACTTGCTGGCCAATGAGCAGTTCTTC
.	TRBV18	TRBJ2-7	.	CASSPSLAVAYEQYF	TGTGCCAGCTCACCCAGCCTAGCAGTAGCCTACGAGCAGTACTTC
.	TRBV7-8	TRBJ2-7	.	CASSFRRGWEQYF	TGTGCCAGCAGCTTCAGGAGGGGATGGGAGCAGTACTTC
once	TRBV4-1	TRBJ1-6	.	CASSQERGARDSALHF	TGCGCCAGCAGCCAAGAAAGAGGGGCTCGGGACTCAGCCCTCCACTTT
.	TRBV28	TRBJ2-1	TRBD1	CASSSGQINEQFF	TGTGCCAGCAGTTCGGGACAGATCAATGAGCAGTTCTTC
.	TRBV19	TRBJ1-1	TRBD1	CASKMTGWGNTEAFF	TGTGCCAGTAAAATGACAGGGTGGGGTAACACTGAAGCTTTCTTT
once	TRBV5-6	TRBJ2-7	.	CASSFSNLYEQYF	TGTGCCAGCAGCTTCTCAAACTTATACGAGCAGTACTTC
.	TRBV28	TRBJ1-2	.	CASSYGGPNYGYTF	TGTGCCAGCAGTTACGGGGGCCCTAACTATGGCTACACCTTC
.	TRBV28	TRBJ1-4	.	CASSFQGIDEKLFF	TGTGCCAGCAGTTTCCAAGGTATTGATGAAAAACTGTTTTTT
few	TRBV27	TRBJ2-5	.	CASSLSDIGLWETQYF	TGTGCCAGCAGTTTATCGGACATTGGTCTGTGGGAGACCCAGTACTTC
.	TRBV25-1	TRBJ1-4	.	CASSEGSDVSSLFF	TGTGCCAGCAGTGAAGGGAGCGATGTGTCGTCCTTGTTTTTT
.	TRBV12-2	TRBJ1-1	.	CASRLARQGRDEAFF	TGTGCAAGTCGCTTAGCGCGACAGGGACGGGATGAAGCTTTCTTT
.	TRBV9	TRBJ2-7	.	CASSPLGSSSYEQYF	TGTGCCAGCAGCCCCCTAGGGTCAAGCTCCTACGAGCAGTACTTC
.	TRBV19	TRBJ1-5	.	CASSILQENQPQHF	TGTGCCAGTAGTATACTACAGGAAAATCAGCCCCAGCATTTT
.	TRBV7-3	TRBJ2-3	.	CASRRDTDTQYF	TGTGCCAGCAGGCGGGATACAGATACGCAGTATTTT